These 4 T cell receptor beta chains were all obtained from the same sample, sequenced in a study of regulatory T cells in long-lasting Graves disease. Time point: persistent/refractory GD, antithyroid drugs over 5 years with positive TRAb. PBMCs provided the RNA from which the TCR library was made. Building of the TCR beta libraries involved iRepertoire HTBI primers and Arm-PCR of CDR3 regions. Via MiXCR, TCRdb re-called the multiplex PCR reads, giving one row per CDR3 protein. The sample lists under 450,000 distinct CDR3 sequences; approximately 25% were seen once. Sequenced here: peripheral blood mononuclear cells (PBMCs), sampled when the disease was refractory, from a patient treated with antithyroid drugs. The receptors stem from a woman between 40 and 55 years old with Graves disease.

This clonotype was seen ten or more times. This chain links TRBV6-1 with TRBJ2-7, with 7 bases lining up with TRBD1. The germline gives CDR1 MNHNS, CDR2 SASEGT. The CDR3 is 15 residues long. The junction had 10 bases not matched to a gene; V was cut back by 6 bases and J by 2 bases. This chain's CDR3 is CASRTEWDSAYEQYF. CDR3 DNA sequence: TGTGCCAGCAGGACCGAATGGGACAGCGCCTACGAGCAGTACTTC.

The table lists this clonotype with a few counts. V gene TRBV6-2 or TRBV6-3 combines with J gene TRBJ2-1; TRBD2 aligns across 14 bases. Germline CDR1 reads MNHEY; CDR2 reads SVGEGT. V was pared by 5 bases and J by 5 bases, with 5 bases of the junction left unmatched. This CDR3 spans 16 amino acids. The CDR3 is CASSPLTSGRDNEQFF. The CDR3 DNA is TGTGCCAGCAGTCCCCTGACTAGCGGGAGGGACAATGAGCAGTTCTTC.

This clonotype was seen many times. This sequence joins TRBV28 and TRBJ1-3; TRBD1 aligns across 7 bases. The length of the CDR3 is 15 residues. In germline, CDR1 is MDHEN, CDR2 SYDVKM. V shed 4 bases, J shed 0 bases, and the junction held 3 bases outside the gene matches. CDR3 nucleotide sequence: TGTGCCAGCAGTTCAGGGGGACCCTCTGGAAACACCATATATTTT. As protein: CASSSGGPSGNTIYF.

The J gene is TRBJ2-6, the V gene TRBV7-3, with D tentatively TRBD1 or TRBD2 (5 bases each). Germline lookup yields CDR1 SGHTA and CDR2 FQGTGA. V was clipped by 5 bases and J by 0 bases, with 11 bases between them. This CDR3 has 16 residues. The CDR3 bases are TGTGCCAGCAGCCGCGAAGGGACCTCTGGGGCCAACGTCCTGACTTTC. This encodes CASSREGTSGANVLTF.